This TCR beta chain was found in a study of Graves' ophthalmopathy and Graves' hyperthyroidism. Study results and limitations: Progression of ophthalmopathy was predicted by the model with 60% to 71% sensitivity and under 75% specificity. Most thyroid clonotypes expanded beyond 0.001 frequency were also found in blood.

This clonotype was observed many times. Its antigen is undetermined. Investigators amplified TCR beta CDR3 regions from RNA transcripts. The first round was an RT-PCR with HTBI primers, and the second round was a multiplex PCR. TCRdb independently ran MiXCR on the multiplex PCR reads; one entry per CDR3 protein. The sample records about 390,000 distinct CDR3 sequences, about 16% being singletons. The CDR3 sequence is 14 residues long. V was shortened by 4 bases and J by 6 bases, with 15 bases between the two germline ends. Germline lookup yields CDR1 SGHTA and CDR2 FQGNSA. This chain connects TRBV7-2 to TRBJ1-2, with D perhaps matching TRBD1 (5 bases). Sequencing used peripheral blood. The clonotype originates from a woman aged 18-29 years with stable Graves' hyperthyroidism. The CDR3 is CASSSTGQGHGYTF. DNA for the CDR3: TGTGCCAGCAGCTCCACGGGCCAGGGCCATGGCTACACCTTC.